Ten or more counts support the clone carrying this T cell receptor (beta chain). Its target is unknown. A TCRbeta library incorporating unique molecular identifiers was prepared. MiXCR was run by TCRdb on the PCR reads, yielding one entry per CDR3 protein. The repertoire holds over 200,000 distinct CDR3 sequences, with about a tenth as singletons. This entry belongs to a study of T-cell reconstitution after alpha-beta-depleted transplantation in children. The study's findings and limits: The high TCRbeta diversity at day 60 in some patients came from surviving recipient T cells and thymic progenitors. T-cell numbers and diversity one year post-transplant derived largely from freshly generated T cells. Alpha-beta T cells about two months after transplant reportedly derived from several hundred expanded graft clones.

The receptor was derived from a child younger than two with acute myeloid leukemia, due to receive a stem cell transplant. The starting material was PBMCs, obtained before TCRalphabeta/CD19-depleted stem cell transplant.

DNA for the CDR3: TGTGCCAGCAGCCACCGACTCCGGGACATGGCGAGGTCCGGTACCTATGGCTACACCTTC. Translated: CASSHRLRDMARSGTYGYTF. The J gene is TRBJ1-2, the V gene TRBV4-2; tentatively, D is TRBD1 (6 bases). CDR1 is LGHNA and CDR2 is YNFKEQ in the germline V gene. This CDR3 region has 20 residues. The V end lost 3 bases, the J end lost 4 bases, and 30 bases lay between the germline ends.